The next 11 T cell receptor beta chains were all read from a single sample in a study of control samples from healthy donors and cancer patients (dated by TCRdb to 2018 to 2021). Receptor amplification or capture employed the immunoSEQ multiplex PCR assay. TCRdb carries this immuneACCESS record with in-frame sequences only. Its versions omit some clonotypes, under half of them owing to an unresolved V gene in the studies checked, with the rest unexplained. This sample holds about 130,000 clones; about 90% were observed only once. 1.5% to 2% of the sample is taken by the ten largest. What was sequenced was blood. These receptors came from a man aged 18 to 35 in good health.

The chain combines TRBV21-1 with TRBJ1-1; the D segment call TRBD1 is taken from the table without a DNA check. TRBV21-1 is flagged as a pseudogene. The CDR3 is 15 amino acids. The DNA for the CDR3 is TGTGCCAGCAGCACCCTAATTGGGGCCGTGACTGAAGCTTTCTTT. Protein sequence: CASSTLIGAVTEAFF.

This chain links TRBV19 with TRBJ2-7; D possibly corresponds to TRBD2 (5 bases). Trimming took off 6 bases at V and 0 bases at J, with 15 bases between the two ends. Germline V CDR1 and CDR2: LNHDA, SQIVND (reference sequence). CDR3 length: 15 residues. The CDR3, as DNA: TGTGCCAGTAGCGCAGGAGGCCGGAGCTCCTACGAGCAGTACTTC. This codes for CASSAGGRSSYEQYF.

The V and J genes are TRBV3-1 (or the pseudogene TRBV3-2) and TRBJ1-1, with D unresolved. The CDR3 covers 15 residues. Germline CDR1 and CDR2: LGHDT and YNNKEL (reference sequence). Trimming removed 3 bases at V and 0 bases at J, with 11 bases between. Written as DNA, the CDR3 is TGTGCCAGCAGCCAGCGTCACGGGGTGAACACTGAAGCTTTCTTT. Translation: CASSQRHGVNTEAFF.

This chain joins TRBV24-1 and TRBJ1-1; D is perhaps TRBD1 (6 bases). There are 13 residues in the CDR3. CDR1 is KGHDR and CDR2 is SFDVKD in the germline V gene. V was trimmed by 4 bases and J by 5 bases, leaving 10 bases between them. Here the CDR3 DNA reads TGTGCCACCAGTGAGGGGGGGGCGACTGAAGCTTTCTTT. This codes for CATSEGGATEAFF.

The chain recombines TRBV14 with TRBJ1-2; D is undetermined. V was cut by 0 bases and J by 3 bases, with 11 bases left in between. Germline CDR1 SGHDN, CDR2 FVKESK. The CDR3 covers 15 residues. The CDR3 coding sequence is TGTGCCAGCAGCCAAGATATCGGCACCTACTATGGCTACACCTTC. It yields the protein CASSQDIGTYYGYTF.

The CDR3 DNA sequence: TGTGCCAGCAGCCTTTTTGGGTCGAGCACTGAAGCTTTCTTT. It codes for CASSLFGSSTEAFF. The J gene is TRBJ1-1, the V gene TRBV28; D not certain. Germline CDR1 is MDHEN and CDR2 is SYDVKM. The V and J ends lost 6 bases and 4 bases respectively, with 15 bases between them. The CDR3 totals 14 residues.

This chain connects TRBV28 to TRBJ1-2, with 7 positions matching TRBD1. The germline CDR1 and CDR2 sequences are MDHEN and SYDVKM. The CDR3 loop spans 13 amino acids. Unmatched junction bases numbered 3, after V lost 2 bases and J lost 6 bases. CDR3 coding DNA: TGTGCCAGCAGTTTAGGGACAGAAGATGGCTACACCTTC. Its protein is CASSLGTEDGYTF.

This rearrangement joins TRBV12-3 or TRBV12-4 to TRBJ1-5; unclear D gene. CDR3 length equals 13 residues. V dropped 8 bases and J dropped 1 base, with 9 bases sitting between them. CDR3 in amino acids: CASRLGSNQPQHF. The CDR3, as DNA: TGTGCCAGCCGTCTGGGGAGCAATCAGCCCCAGCATTTT.

CDR3 protein: CAWSVGGSSGNTIYF. The DNA of the CDR3 is TGTGCCTGGAGTGTGGGGGGAAGCTCTGGAAACACCATATATTTT. The chain employs TRBV30 and TRBJ1-3, with a weak D call TRBD1 (5 bases). Deletions cut 0 bases from V and 0 bases from J, with 9 bases between. In germline, CDR1 is GTSNPN, CDR2 SVGIG (reference sequence). The CDR3 contains 15 residues. The full variable domain, its missing parts supplied by reference TRBV30 and TRBJ1-3, is SQTIHQWPATLVQPVGSPLSLECTVEGTSNPNLYWYRQAAGRGLQLLFYSVGIGQISSEVPQNLSASRPQDRQFILSSKKLLLSDSGFYLCAWSVGGSSGNTIYFGEGSWLTVV.

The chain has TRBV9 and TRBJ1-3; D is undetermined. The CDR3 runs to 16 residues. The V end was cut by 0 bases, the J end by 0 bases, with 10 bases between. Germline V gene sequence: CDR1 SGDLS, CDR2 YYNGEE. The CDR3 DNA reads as TGTGCCAGCAGCGTAGCCCGGACCAACTCTGGAAACACCATATATTTT. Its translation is CASSVARTNSGNTIYF. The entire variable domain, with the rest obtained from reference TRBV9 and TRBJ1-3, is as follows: DSGVTQTPKHLITATGQRVTLRCSPRSGDLSVYWYQQSLDQGLQFLIQYYNGEERAKGNILERFSAQQFPDLHSELNLSSLELGDSALYFCASSVARTNSGNTIYFGEGSWLTVV.

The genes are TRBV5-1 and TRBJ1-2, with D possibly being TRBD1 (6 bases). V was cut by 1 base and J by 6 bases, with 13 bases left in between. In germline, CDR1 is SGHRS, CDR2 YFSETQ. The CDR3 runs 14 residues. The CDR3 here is CASSLSRGSDGYTF. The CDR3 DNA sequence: TGCGCCAGCAGCTTGTCAAGGGGGAGCGATGGCTACACCTTC. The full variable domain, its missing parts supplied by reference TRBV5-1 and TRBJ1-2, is KAGVTQTPRYLIKTRGQQVTLSCSPISGHRSVSWYQQTPGQGLQFLFEYFSETQRNKGNFPGRFSGRQFSNSRSEMNVSTLELGDSALYLCASSLSRGSDGYTFGSGTRLTVV.